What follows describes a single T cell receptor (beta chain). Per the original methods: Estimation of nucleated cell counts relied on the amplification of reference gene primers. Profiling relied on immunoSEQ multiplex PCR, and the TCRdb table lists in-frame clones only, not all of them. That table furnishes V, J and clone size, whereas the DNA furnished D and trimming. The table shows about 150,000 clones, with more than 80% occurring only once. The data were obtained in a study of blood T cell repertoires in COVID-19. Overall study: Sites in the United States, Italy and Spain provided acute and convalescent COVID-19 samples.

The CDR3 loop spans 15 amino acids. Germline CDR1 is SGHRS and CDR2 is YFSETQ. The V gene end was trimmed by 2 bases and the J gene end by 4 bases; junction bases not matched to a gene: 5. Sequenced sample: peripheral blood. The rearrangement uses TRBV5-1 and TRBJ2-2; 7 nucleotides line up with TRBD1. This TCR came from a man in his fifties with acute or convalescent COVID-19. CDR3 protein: CASSFTGDGTGELFF. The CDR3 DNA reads TGCGCCAGCAGCTTTACAGGGGACGGCACCGGGGAGCTGTTTTTT.